One sample yielded the 30 T cell receptor beta chains listed below, sequenced in a study of blood T cell repertoires in COVID-19. TCRdb's table, derived via immunoSEQ multiplex PCR, lists solely in-frame clones and lacks some. The sample has around 150,000 clones, over 60% seen once. Sequencing was done on a sample of peripheral blood. These receptor sequences come from an elderly woman with acute or convalescent COVID-19.

This clone turned up a few times. This chain connects TRBV29-1 to TRBJ2-5; D may be TRBD1 (5 bases). The CDR3 has 13 amino acids. The germline CDR1 and CDR2 sequences are SQVTM and ANQGSEA. V gave up 1 base and J gave up 5 bases, with 11 bases separating them. The CDR3 protein is CSVEVTGPETQYF. The CDR3 nucleotides are TGCAGCGTTGAAGTAACAGGCCCGGAGACCCAGTACTTC.

J is TRBJ2-1 and V is TRBV7-9, with 10 bases identical to TRBD2. Germline V CDR1 and CDR2: SEHNR, FQNEAQ (reference sequence). The V and J ends lost 4 bases and 6 bases, in that order; junction bases with no gene match: 6. This CDR3 contains 15 residues. DNA of the CDR3: TGTGCCAGCAGCTACTGGACTAGCGGCCCCAATGAGCAGTTCTTC. Amino acid sequence: CASSYWTSGPNEQFF. The variable domain in full, with the rest retrieved from reference TRBV7-9 and TRBJ2-1, is DTGVSQNPRHKITKRGQNVTFRCDPISEHNRLYWYRQTLGQGPEFLTYFQNEAQLEKSRLLSDRFSAERPKGSFSTLEIQRTEQGDSAMYLCASSYWTSGPNEQFFGPGTRLTVL.

The chain uses TRBV12-5 and TRBJ2-6, with TRBD1 matching 8 bases. Germline values: CDR1 LGHNT, CDR2 FRNRAP. The trim removed 7 bases at V and 2 bases at J, leaving 4 bases unmatched. The CDR3 totals 15 residues. CDR3 nucleotides: TGTGCTAGTGCCCCAGGGGGCGCTGGGGCCAACGTCCTGACTTTC. Translation gives CASAPGGAGANVLTF.

V usage is TRBV7-9 and J usage is TRBJ2-4; D is uncertain. V lost 4 bases, J lost 8 bases, and 6 bases lay in between. Per germline, CDR1 SEHNR and CDR2 FQNEAQ (reference sequence). The CDR3 is 11 amino acids. The CDR3 DNA reads as TGTGCCAGCAGCTCCCGGGACATTCAGTACTTC. It translates to CASSSRDIQYF.

This clone occurred once. The V call is TRBV19, the J call TRBJ1-1, with D unclear. The CDR3 length is 12 residues. V shed 4 bases and J shed 1 base, with 4 bases lying between them. Per the germline V gene, CDR1 is LNHDA and CDR2 is SQIVND (reference sequence). The CDR3 spells CASSNGNTEAFF. The CDR3 nucleotides read TGTGCCAGTAGTAACGGGAACACTGAAGCTTTCTTT.

Only one count was recorded for this clone. The V and J genes are TRBV7-2 and TRBJ2-1; D not resolved. Germline V gene lookup returns CDR1 SGHTA and CDR2 FQGNSA. Trimming shortened V by 5 bases and J by 5 bases, and 10 bases separated the two germline ends. There are 13 residues in the CDR3. CDR3: CASSRPGDNEQFF. The CDR3 DNA reads TGTGCCAGCAGCCGACCCGGAGACAATGAGCAGTTCTTC.

The chain combines TRBV6-5 with TRBJ1-1, with 8 bases fitting TRBD1. The CDR3 is 15 residues long. Germline V lookup: CDR1 MNHEY, CDR2 SVGAGI. V was clipped by 2 bases and J by 3 bases; unmatched bases: 5. The CDR3 loop reads CASSYQGAFDTEAFF. CDR3 nucleotides: TGTGCCAGCAGTTACCAGGGGGCGTTTGACACTGAAGCTTTCTTT.

The chain uses TRBV27 and TRBJ2-1, with D tentatively TRBD1 (6 bases). V gave up 5 bases and J gave up 5 bases, with 19 bases separating them. The CDR3 sequence is 16 residues long. Germline CDR1 and CDR2: MNHEY and SMNVEV (reference sequence). The CDR3 sequence is CASSTRQALGDNEQFF. The CDR3 region has the DNA TGTGCCAGCAGTACTCGACAGGCCCTAGGGGACAATGAGCAGTTCTTC.

This clone was found once. The rearrangement joins TRBV3-1 (or the pseudogene TRBV3-2) to TRBJ2-3; possibly TRBD1 for D (6 bases). V lost 4 bases, J lost 4 bases, and 18 bases lay in between. The CDR3 sequence is 16 residues long. Germline CDR1 LGHDT, CDR2 YNNKEL (reference sequence). In DNA, the CDR3 is TGTGCCAGCAGCCCCACCAGGGGTTCATCGCCAGATACGCAGTATTTT. It translates to CASSPTRGSSPDTQYF.

The rearrangement uses TRBV5-4 and TRBJ1-1, with a weak D call TRBD1 (5 bases). Germline V gene sequence: CDR1 SGHNT, CDR2 YYREEE (reference sequence). This CDR3 spans 14 amino acids. V was cut by 2 bases and J by 6 bases, with 14 bases left in between. The CDR3 DNA is TGTGCCAGCAGCTTAGAAGGGGTTGGGGCTGAAGCTTTCTTT. Translating it yields CASSLEGVGAEAFF. Combining the CDR3 with reference TRBV5-4 and TRBJ1-1 gives the whole variable domain ETGVTQSPTHLIKTRGQQVTLRCSSQSGHNTVSWYQQALGQGPQFIFQYYREEENGRGNFPPRFSGLQFPNYSSELNVNALELDDSALYLCASSLEGVGAEAFFGQGTRLTVV.

The J gene is TRBJ2-3, the V gene TRBV7-9, with no clear D. The CDR3 has 16 residues. The ends were cut back, 5 bases at V and 2 bases at J, with 17 bases in the middle. Per the germline V gene, CDR1 is SEHNR and CDR2 is FQNEAQ (reference sequence). The DNA for the CDR3 is TGTGCCAGCAGCATCCCCCGAGACACCTACACAGATACGCAGTATTTT. Its protein is CASSIPRDTYTDTQYF.

The chain is built from TRBV3-1 (or the pseudogene TRBV3-2) and TRBJ1-1; 7 positions match TRBD1. CDR3 length equals 15 residues. The germline V gene encodes CDR1 LGHDT and CDR2 YNNKEL (reference sequence). V lost 4 bases and J lost 5; bases outside the gene matches: 10. The CDR3 DNA reads as TGTGCCAGCAGCCCCAGAGACAGGGCTCTTACTGAAGCTTTCTTT. Translation: CASSPRDRALTEAFF.

The table lists this clone with a count of one. A read error may account for a junction end that differs from germline. CDR3: CASTRGGEQCF. The CDR3 nucleotides are TGTGCCAGCACCCGCGGGGGCGAGCAGTGCTTC. The rearrangement links TRBV12-3 or TRBV12-4 to TRBJ2-7; maybe TRBD2 (7 bases). This CDR3 is built from 11 residues.

This chain links TRBV19 with TRBJ1-2; tentative D call: TRBD1 (5 bases). The V end lost 5 bases, the J end lost 6 bases, and 16 bases lay between the germline ends. This CDR3 is built from 14 residues. Germline V gives CDR1 LNHDA, CDR2 SQIVND (reference sequence). In nucleotides, the CDR3 is TGTGCCAGTAGTCCCGTAGGGGTTTTAAATGGCTACACCTTC. It is translated as CASSPVGVLNGYTF. Looking up the rest from reference TRBV19 and TRBJ1-2 gives the full variable domain: DGGITQSPKYLFRKEGQNVTLSCEQNLNHDAMYWYRQDPGQGLRLIYYSQIVNDFQKGDIAEGYSVSREKKESFPLTVTSAQKNPTAFYLCASSPVGVLNGYTFGSGTRLTVV.

The chain uses TRBV7-9 and TRBJ1-5; D is perhaps TRBD1 (6 bases). The ends were cut back, 4 bases at V and 5 bases at J, with 12 bases in the middle. The length of the CDR3 is 14 residues. Germline CDR1 SEHNR, CDR2 FQNEAQ (reference sequence). The CDR3 sequence: CASSYRDIDQPQHF. The CDR3 region has the DNA TGTGCCAGCAGCTACCGGGACATAGATCAGCCCCAGCATTTT.

The chain has TRBV19 and TRBJ2-6; 9 nucleotides agree with TRBD1. Germline V gene lookup returns CDR1 LNHDA and CDR2 SQIVND (reference sequence). Trimming removed 4 bases from V and 4 bases from J; junction bases left unmatched: 5. There are 16 residues in the CDR3. For the CDR3, the DNA is TGTGCCAGTAGTAAGGGACAGGGATCAGGGGCCAACGTCCTGACTTTC. It translates to CASSKGQGSGANVLTF.

This rearrangement joins TRBV19 to TRBJ2-3, with 7 nucleotides matching TRBD1. The CDR3 length is 16 residues. Germline V gene sequence: CDR1 LNHDA, CDR2 SQIVND (reference sequence). V dropped 9 bases and J dropped 0; count of bases not matched to a gene: 12. CDR3 bases: TGTGCCAGCGCCGGGACAGTGTCCTCTAGCACAGATACGCAGTATTTT. Translation gives CASAGTVSSSTDTQYF.

This clone has a handful of counts. The chain has TRBV12-3 or TRBV12-4 and TRBJ1-2; D not resolved. The germline V and J ends were trimmed by 4 bases and 1 base, with 7 bases remaining between them. The CDR3 covers 13 residues. CDR3 protein: CASSYGFNYGYTF. The CDR3 DNA sequence: TGTGCCAGCAGTTACGGTTTTAACTATGGCTACACCTTC.

This clone was detected only once. This rearrangement joins TRBV27 to TRBJ2-7; the D is unclear. Between the trimmed V and J ends, which lost 4 bases and 7 bases, there was a span of 20 bases. Germline-derived CDR1 and CDR2 are MNHEY and SMNVEV (reference sequence). The CDR3 is 15 residues long. The CDR3 region has the DNA TGTGCCAGCAGTTCGCTACCGACGAGGAGTAGTGAGCAGTACTTC. Protein sequence: CASSSLPTRSSEQYF.

The chain has TRBV28 and TRBJ2-7, with 7 positions matching TRBD1. Looked up from germline, CDR1 is MDHEN and CDR2 is SYDVKM. V trimming: 2 bases; J trimming: 6 bases; junction bases outside the gene matches: 16. The length of the CDR3 is 17 residues. The CDR3 region is CASSLGTAPGRMGEQYF. CDR3 sequence (DNA): TGTGCCAGCAGTTTAGGGACAGCTCCCGGAAGGATGGGCGAGCAGTACTTC.

The V and J genes are TRBV19 and TRBJ2-4, with D maybe TRBD1 (6 bases). This CDR3 region has 18 residues. The V gene lost 1 base and the J gene lost 0 bases, with 16 bases spanning the gap. The germline V gene encodes CDR1 LNHDA and CDR2 SQIVND (reference sequence). CDR3 bases: TGTGCCAGTAGTATAGCCACAGGGTTCGAGGTAGCCAAAAACATTCAGTACTTC. It is translated as CASSIATGFEVAKNIQYF.

V usage is TRBV3-1 (or the pseudogene TRBV3-2) and J usage is TRBJ2-1; 11 nucleotides agree with TRBD2. Germline V CDR1 and CDR2: LGHDT, YNNKEL (reference sequence). J lost 5 bases, V lost 3 bases, and 9 bases had no gene match. This CDR3 is 17 amino acids long. CDR3 in amino acids: CASSQGAGTSGNNEQFF. The CDR3 DNA reads TGTGCCAGCAGCCAGGGTGCTGGGACTAGCGGTAACAATGAGCAGTTCTTC.

The chain is built from TRBV6-5 and TRBJ1-1; D might be TRBD1 (5 bases). Between the trimmed V and J ends, which lost 2 bases and 0 bases, there was a span of 10 bases. Germline V gene sequence: CDR1 MNHEY, CDR2 SVGAGI. The CDR3 has 15 amino acids. This CDR3 is CASSYGQNMNTEAFF. CDR3 nucleotide sequence: TGTGCCAGCAGTTACGGACAAAACATGAACACTGAAGCTTTCTTT.

V gene TRBV28 combines with J gene TRBJ1-2, with 8 bases matching TRBD1. Losses at the gene ends were 5 bases for V and 5 bases for J; bases not matched to a gene: 7. The length of the CDR3 is 14 residues. CDR1 and CDR2 from the germline V gene are MDHEN and SYDVKM. In DNA, the CDR3 is TGTGCCAGCAGTCTGGACAGGGAGGGTTATGGCTACACCTTC. The encoded protein is CASSLDREGYGYTF.

J is TRBJ1-5 and V is TRBV19; D unresolved. V was shortened by 5 bases and J by 3 bases, with 5 bases between the two germline ends. This CDR3 contains 12 residues. Germline CDR1 LNHDA, CDR2 SQIVND (reference sequence). This CDR3 is CASSGLNQPQHF. DNA of the CDR3: TGTGCCAGTAGTGGCCTCAATCAGCCCCAGCATTTT.

The CDR3 loop is CASSEGTQHEQFF. CDR3 nucleotide sequence: TGTGCCAGCAGCGAGGGGACTCAGCATGAGCAGTTCTTC. This sequence joins TRBV11-1 and TRBJ2-1; a possible D gene is TRBD2 (6 bases). Looked up from germline, CDR1 is SGHAT and CDR2 is FQDESV (reference sequence). With 5 bases removed from V and 8 bases from J, the gap between germline ends came to 13 bases. The CDR3 length is 13 residues.

A single count supports this clone. This chain uses TRBV4-3 with TRBJ1-1, with D possibly being TRBD1 (5 bases). Germline V gene lookup returns CDR1 LGHNA and CDR2 YSLEER. The ends were cut back, 0 bases at V and 3 bases at J, with 23 bases in the middle. The CDR3 consists of 19 residues. This chain's CDR3 is CASSQDWTIISERDTEAFF. The CDR3 bases are TGCGCCAGCAGCCAAGATTGGACAATCATAAGCGAAAGGGACACTGAAGCTTTCTTT.

The chain has TRBV18 and TRBJ1-1; perhaps TRBD1 as D (5 bases). Deletions cut 1 base from V and 11 bases from J, with 11 bases between. The CDR3 spans 12 residues. Germline-derived CDR1 and CDR2 are KGHSH and LQKENI. This chain's CDR3 is CASSPLSGWAFF. CDR3 DNA sequence: TGTGCCAGCTCACCACTCTCAGGGTGGGCTTTCTTT.

The chain joins TRBV7-2 to TRBJ2-1; D possibly corresponds to TRBD2 (5 bases). The V gene's germline CDR1 is SGHTA and CDR2 FQGNSA. This CDR3 has 14 amino acids. The V and J ends lost 5 bases and 10 bases respectively, with 18 bases between them. The CDR3, as DNA: TGTGCCAGCAGCGCCACTACTAGGGTTCTCGAGCAGTTCTTC. The encoded protein is CASSATTRVLEQFF. Variable domain in full (rest from reference TRBV7-2 and TRBJ2-1): GAGVSQSPSNKVTEKGKDVELRCDPISGHTALYWYRQSLGQGLEFLIYFQGNSAPDKSGLPSDRFSAERTGGSVSTLTIQRTQQEDSAVYLCASSATTRVLEQFFGPGTRLTVL.

The rearrangement uses TRBV14 and TRBJ2-7; D remains ambiguous. V lost 3 bases and J 3 bases, leaving 3 bases between the germline ends. This CDR3 is 11 amino acids long. Germline loops: CDR1 SGHDN, CDR2 FVKESK. This CDR3 is CASSHGYEQYF. The CDR3 DNA reads TGTGCCAGCAGCCACGGCTACGAGCAGTACTTC.